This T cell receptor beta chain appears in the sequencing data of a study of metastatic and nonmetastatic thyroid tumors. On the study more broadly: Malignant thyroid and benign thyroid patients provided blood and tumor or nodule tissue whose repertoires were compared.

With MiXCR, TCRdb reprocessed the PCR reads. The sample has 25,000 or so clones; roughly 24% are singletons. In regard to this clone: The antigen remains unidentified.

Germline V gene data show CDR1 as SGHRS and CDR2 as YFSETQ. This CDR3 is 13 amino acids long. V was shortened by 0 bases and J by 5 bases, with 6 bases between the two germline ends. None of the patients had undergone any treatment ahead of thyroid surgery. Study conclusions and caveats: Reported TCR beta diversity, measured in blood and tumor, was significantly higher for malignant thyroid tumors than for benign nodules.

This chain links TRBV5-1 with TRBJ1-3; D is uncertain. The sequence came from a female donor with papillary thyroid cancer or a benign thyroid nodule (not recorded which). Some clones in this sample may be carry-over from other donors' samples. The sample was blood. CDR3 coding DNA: TGCGCCAGCAGCTTGGATTTCCGAAACACCATATATTTT. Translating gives CASSLDFRNTIYF.